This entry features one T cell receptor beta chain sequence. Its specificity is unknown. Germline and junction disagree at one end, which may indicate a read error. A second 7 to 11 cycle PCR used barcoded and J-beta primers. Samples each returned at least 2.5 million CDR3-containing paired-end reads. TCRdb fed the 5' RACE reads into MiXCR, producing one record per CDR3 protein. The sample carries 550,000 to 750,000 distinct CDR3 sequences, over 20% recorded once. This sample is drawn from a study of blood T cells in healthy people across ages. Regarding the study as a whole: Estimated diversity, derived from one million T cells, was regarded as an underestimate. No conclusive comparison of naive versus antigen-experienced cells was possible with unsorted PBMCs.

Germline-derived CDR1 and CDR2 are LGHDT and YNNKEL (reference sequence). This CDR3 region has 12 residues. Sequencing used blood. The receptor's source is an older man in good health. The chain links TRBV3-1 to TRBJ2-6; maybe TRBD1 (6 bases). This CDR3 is CASSQGQGLLTF. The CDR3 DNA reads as TGTGCCAGCAGCCAAGGGCAGGGGCTCCTTACTTTC.